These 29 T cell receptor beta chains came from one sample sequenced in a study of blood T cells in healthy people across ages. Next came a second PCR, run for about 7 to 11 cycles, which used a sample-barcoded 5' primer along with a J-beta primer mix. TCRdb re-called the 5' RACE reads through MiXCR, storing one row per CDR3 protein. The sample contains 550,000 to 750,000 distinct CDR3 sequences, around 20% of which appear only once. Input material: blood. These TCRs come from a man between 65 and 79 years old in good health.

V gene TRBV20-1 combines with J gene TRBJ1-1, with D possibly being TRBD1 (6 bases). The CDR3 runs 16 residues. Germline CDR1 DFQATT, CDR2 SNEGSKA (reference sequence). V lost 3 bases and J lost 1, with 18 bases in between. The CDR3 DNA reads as TGCAGTGCTAGGGCCCCCGGACAGCTATCGAACACTGAAGCTTTCTTT. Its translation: CSARAPGQLSNTEAFF.

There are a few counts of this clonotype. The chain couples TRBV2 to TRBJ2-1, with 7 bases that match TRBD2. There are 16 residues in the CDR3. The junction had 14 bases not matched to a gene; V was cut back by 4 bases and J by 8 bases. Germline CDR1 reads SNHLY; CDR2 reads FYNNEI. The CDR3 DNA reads TGTGCCAGCAGTGGCCCTTTGGCGGGAGTGATAGATGAGCAGTTCTTC. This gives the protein CASSGPLAGVIDEQFF.

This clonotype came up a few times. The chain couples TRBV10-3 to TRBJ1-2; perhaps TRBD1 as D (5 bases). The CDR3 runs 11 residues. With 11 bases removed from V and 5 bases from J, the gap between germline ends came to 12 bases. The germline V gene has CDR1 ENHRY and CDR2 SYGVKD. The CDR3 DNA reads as TGTGCCCTCGGGACGGATTATGGCTACACCTTC. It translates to CALGTDYGYTF.

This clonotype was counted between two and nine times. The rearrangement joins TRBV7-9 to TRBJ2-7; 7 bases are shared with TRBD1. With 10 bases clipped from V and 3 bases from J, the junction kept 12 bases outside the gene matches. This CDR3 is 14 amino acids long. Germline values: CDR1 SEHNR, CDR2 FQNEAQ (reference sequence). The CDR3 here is CATEGAEGGYEQYF. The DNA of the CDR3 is TGTGCCACCGAGGGGGCCGAAGGGGGCTACGAGCAGTACTTC. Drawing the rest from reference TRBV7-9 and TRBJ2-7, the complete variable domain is DTGVSQNPRHKITKRGQNVTFRCDPISEHNRLYWYRQTLGQGPEFLTYFQNEAQLEKSRLLSDRFSAERPKGSFSTLEIQRTEQGDSAMYLCATEGAEGGYEQYFGPGTRLTVT.

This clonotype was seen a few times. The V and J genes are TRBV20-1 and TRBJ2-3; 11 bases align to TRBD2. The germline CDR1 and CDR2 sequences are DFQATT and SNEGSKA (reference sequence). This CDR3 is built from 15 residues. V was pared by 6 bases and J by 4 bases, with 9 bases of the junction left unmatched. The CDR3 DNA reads TGCAGTGCCAAAACTAGCGGGAGAGATGCAGATACGCAGTATTTT. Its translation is CSAKTSGRDADTQYF.

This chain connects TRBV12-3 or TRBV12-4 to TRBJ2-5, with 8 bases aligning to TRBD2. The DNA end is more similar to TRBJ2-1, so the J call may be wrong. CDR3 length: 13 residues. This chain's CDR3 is CASNEAGGNEQFF. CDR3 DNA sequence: TGTGCCAGCAATGAGGCGGGAGGCAATGAGCAGTTCTTC.

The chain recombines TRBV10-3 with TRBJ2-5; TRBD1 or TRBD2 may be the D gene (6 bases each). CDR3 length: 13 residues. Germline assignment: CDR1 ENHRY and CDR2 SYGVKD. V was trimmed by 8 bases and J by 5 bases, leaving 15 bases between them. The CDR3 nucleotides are TGTGCCATCCATGGGGGGCCTGGGGAGACCCAGTACTTC. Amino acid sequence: CAIHGGPGETQYF.

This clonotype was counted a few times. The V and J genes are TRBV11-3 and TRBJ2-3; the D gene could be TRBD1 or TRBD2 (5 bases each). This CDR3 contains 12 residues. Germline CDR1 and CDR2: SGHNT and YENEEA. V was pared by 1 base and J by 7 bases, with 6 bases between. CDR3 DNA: TGTGCCAGCAGCTTAGGGGGGTATACGCAGTATTTT. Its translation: CASSLGGYTQYF.

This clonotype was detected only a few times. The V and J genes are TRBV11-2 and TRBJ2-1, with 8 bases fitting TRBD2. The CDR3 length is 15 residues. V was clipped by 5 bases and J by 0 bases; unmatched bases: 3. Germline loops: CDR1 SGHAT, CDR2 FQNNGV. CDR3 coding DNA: TGTGCCAGCAGCAATAGCGGGGCCTCCTACAATGAGCAGTTCTTC. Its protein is CASSNSGASYNEQFF.

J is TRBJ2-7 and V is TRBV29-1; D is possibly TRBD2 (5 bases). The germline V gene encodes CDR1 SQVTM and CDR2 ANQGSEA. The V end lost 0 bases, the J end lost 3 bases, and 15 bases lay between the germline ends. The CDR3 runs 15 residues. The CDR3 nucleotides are TGCAGCGTTGAAGAGGCGGCAGGAGGAAACTACGAGCAGTACTTC. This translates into CSVEEAAGGNYEQYF.

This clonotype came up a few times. The CDR3 loop reads CASSFLAGGPGSYNEQFF. The CDR3 bases are TGTGCCAGCAGTTTTCTAGCGGGAGGGCCCGGCTCCTACAATGAGCAGTTCTTC. The chain couples TRBV28 to TRBJ2-1; 12 bases fit TRBD2. Germline lookup yields CDR1 MDHEN and CDR2 SYDVKM. The CDR3 extends over 18 amino acids. J was trimmed by 0 bases and V by 3 bases; bases with no gene match: 6.

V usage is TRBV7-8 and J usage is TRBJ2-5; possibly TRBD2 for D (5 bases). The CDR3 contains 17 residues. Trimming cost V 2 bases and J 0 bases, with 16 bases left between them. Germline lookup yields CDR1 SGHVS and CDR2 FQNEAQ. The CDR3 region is CASSLKYRGRDQETQYF. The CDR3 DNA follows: TGTGCCAGCAGCTTAAAGTACCGGGGTCGGGACCAAGAGACCCAGTACTTC.

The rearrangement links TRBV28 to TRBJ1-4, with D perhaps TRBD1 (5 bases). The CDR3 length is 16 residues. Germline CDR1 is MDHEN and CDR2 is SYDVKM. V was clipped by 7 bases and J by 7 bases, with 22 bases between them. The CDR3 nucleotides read TGTGCCAGCACTCCCCGGGGCAGTCGGGGGAGTGAAAAACTGTTTTTT. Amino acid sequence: CASTPRGSRGSEKLFF. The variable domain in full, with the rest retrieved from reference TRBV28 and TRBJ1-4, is DVKVTQSSRYLVKRTGEKVFLECVQDMDHENMFWYRQDPGLGLRLIYFSYDVKMKEKGDIPEGYSVSREKKERFSLILESASTNQTSMYLCASTPRGSRGSEKLFFGSGTQLSVL.

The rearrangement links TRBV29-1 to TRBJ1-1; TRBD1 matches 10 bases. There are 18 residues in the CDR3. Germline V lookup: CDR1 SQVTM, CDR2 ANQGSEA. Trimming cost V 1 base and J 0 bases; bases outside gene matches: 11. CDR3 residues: CSVEGTGGRSKLNTEAFF. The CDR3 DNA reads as TGCAGCGTTGAAGGGACAGGGGGTAGATCTAAACTGAACACTGAAGCTTTCTTT.

The CDR3 sequence is CATGPYQPQHF. In nucleotides, the CDR3 is TGTGCCACAGGCCCTTATCAGCCCCAGCATTTT. The rearrangement uses TRBV28 and TRBJ1-5; no definite D call. This CDR3 spans 11 amino acids. Trimming stripped 10 bases from V and 5 bases from J, with 9 bases between. Per germline, CDR1 MDHEN and CDR2 SYDVKM.

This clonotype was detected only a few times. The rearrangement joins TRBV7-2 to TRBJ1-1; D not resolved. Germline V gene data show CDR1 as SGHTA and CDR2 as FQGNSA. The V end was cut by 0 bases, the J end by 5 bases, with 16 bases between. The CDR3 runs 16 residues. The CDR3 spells CASSLASAATGTEAFF. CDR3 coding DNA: TGTGCCAGCAGCTTAGCGTCAGCGGCCACGGGGACTGAAGCTTTCTTT.

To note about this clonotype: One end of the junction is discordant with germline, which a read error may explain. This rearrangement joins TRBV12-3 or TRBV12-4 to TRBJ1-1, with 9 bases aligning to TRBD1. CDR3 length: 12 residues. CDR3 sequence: CTSGDRDTEAFF. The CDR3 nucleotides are TGTACCAGCGGGGACAGGGACACTGAAGCTTTCTTT.

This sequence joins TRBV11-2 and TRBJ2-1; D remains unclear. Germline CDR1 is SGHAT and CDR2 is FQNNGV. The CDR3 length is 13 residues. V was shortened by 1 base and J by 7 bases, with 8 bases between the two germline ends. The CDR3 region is CASSLAIRNEQFF. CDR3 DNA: TGTGCCAGCAGCTTAGCGATAAGGAATGAGCAGTTCTTC.

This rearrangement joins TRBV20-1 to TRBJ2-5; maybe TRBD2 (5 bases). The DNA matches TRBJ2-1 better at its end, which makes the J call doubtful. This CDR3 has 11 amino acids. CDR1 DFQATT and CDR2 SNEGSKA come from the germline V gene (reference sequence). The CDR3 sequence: CSAILADEQFF. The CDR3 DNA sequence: TGCAGTGCCATCCTAGCTGATGAGCAGTTCTTC.

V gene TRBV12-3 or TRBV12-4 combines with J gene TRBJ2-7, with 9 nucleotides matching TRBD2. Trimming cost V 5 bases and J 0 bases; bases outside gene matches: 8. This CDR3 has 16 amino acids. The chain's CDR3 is CASSPMTSGHSYEQYF. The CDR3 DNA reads TGTGCCAGCAGTCCCATGACTAGCGGACACTCCTACGAGCAGTACTTC.

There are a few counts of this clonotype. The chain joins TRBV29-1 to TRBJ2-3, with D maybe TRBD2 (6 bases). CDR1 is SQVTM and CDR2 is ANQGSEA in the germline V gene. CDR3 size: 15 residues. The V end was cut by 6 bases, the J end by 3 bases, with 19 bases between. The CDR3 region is CSVSSAGTSTDTQYF. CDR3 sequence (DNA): TGCAGCGTCTCTAGCGCAGGGACCTCGACAGATACGCAGTATTTT.

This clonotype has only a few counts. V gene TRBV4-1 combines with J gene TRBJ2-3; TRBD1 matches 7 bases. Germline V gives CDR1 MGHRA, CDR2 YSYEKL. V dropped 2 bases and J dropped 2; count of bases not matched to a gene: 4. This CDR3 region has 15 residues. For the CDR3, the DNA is TGCGCCAGCAGCCAATCACAGGGGAACACAGATACGCAGTATTTT. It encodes CASSQSQGNTDTQYF.

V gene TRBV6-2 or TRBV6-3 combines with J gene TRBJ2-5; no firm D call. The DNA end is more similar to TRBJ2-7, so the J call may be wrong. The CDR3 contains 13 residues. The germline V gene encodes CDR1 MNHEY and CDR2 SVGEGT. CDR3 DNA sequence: TGTGCCAGCAGTTACTCGCCGACCTACGAGCAGTACTTC. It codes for CASSYSPTYEQYF.

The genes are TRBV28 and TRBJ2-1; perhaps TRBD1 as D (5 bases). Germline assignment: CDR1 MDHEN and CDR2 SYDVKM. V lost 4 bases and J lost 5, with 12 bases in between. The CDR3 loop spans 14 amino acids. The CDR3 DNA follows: TGTGCCAGCAGTTCATACAGGAGAGACAATGAGCAGTTCTTC. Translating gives CASSSYRRDNEQFF.

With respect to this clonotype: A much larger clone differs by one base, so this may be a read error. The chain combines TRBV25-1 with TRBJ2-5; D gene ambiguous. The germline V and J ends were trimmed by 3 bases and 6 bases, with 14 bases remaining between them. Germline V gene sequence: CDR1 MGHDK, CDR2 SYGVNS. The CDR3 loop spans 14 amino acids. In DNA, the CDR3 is TGTGCCAGCAGTGATCGGAAGGGTCGAAAGACCCAGTACTTC. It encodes CASSDRKGRKTQYF. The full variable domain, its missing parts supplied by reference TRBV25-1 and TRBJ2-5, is EADIYQTPRYLVIGTGKKITLECSQTMGHDKMYWYQQDPGMELHLIHYSYGVNSTEKGDLSSESTVSRIRTEHFPLTLESARPSHTSQYLCASSDRKGRKTQYFGPGTRLLVL.

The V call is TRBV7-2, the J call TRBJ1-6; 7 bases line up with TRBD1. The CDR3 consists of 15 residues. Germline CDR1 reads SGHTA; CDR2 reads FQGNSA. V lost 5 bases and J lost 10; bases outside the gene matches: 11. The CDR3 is CASSPLGQLGSPLHF. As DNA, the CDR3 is TGTGCCAGCAGCCCCCTGGGACAGTTGGGGTCACCCCTCCACTTT.

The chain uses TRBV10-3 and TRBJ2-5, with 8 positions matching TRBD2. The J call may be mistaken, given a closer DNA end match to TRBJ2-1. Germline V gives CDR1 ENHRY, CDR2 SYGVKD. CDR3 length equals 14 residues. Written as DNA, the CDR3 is TGTGCCATCAGCGGAGGACTGGCGGGAGGTGAGCAGTTCTTC. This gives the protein CAISGGLAGGEQFF.

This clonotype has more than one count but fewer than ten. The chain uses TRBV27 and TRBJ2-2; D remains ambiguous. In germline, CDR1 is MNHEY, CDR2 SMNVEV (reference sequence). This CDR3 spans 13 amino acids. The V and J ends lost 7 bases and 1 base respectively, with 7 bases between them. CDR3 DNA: TGTGCCAGCAAAACCCAGAACACCGGGGAGCTGTTTTTT. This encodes CASKTQNTGELFF.

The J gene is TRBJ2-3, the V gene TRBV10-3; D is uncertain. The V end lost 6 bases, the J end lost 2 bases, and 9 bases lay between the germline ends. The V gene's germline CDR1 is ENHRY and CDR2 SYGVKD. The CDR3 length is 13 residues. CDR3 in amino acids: CAIRNRFTDTQYF. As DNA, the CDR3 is TGTGCCATCAGGAACAGATTCACAGATACGCAGTATTTT.